This entry describes one T cell receptor beta chain. The read ends 3 residues early relative to the CDR3; the germline J gene fills the gap. The sample originates from a study of T cells in women clearing cervical HPV infection. Study at large: Controls gave blood once infection was undetectable; cases at lesion identification. Only a few women had HLA typing results available.

Germline CDR1 and CDR2: SNHLY and FYNNEI. The CDR3 is 18 residues long. The V gene end was trimmed by 6 bases and the J gene end by 3 bases; junction bases not matched to a gene: 10. immunoSEQ multiplex PCR used an average of roughly 1,300 ng genomic DNA. TCRdb's copy holds only in-frame clones and misses some; the assay was immunoSEQ multiplex PCR. The sample's table shows about 20,000 clones. The clonotype originates from a woman aged 18 to 75 with a cervical HPV16 infection that either progressed to CIN3+ or cleared (not recorded which). The V call is TRBV2, the J call TRBJ2-3, with TRBD2 identical over 15 bases. The source material was blood buffy coat. The CDR3 bases that were read are TGTGCCAGCAGGGGCTGGACTAGCGGGAGGGGAGGTACAGATACG. This sequence encodes CASRGWTSGRGGTDT. The entire CDR3 sequence reads CASRGWTSGRGGTDTQYF. Complete variable domain (other parts from reference TRBV2 and TRBJ2-3): EPEVTQTPSHQVTQMGQEVILRCVPISNHLYFYWYRQILGQKVEFLVSFYNNEISEKSEIFDDQFSVERPDGSNFTLKIRSTKLEDSAMYFCASRGWTSGRGGTDTQYFGPGTRLTVL.